Following are 2 T cell receptor beta chains from one sample sequenced in a study of blood T cell repertoires in COVID-19. The data were produced by immunoSEQ multiplex PCR, yet TCRdb's version contains in-frame clones alone and is incomplete. The data show 150,000 to 200,000 clones, about 80% seen once. Material: peripheral blood. These receptors all stem from a woman of 80 years or more with acute or convalescent COVID-19.

The CDR3 DNA reads as TGTGCCAGCAGCCTACTCGGTCTGGGGGCAAGGGAAAAACTGTTTTTT. This sequence encodes CASSLLGLGAREKLFF. This chain connects TRBV27 to TRBJ1-4; D may be TRBD1 (6 bases). V was cut by 6 bases and J by 8 bases, with 22 bases left in between. The CDR3 extends over 16 amino acids. Germline assignment: CDR1 MNHEY and CDR2 SMNVEV (reference sequence).

A few counts support this clone. The identical CDR3 is also encoded by other nucleotide sequences in the sample. V is TRBV28 and J is TRBJ1-1, with D possibly TRBD1 on 5 matching bases. The CDR3 runs 13 residues. Per the germline V gene, CDR1 is MDHEN and CDR2 is SYDVKM. Deletions cut 1 base from V and 5 bases from J, with 8 bases between. CDR3 sequence reads: CASSLLGGTEAFF. Here the CDR3 DNA reads TGTGCCAGCAGTTTATTGGGGGGGACTGAAGCTTTCTTT.